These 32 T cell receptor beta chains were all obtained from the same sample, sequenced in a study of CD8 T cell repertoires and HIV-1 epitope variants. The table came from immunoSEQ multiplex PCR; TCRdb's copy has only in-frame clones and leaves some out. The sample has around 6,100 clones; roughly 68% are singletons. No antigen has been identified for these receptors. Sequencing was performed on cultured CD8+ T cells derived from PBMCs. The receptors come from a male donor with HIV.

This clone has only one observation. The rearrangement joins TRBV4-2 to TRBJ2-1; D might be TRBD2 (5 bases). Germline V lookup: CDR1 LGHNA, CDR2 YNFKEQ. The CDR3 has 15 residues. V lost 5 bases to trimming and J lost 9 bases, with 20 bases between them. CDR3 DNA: TGTGCCAGCAGCGAAGGTTCTAGCTGGTCCGGTGAGCAGTTCTTC. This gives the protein CASSEGSSWSGEQFF.

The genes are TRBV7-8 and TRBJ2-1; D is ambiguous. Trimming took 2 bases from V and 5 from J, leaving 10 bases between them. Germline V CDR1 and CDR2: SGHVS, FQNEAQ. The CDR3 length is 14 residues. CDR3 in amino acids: CASSLPSQNNEQFF. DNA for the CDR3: TGTGCCAGCAGCTTACCCTCCCAGAACAATGAGCAGTTCTTC.

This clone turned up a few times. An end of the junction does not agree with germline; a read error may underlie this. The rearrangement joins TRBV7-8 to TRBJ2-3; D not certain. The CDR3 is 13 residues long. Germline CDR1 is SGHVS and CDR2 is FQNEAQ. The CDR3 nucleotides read TGTGCCAGCAGCACCATTGGCACGGATACGCAGTATTTT. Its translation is CASSTIGTDTQYF.

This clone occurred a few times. The CDR3 region is CASRSHTYEQYF. Written as DNA, the CDR3 is TGTGCCAGCAGGTCACATACCTACGAGCAGTACTTC. This rearrangement joins TRBV2 to TRBJ2-7; no firm D call. The V and J ends lost 6 bases and 2 bases respectively, with 8 bases between them. The CDR3 extends over 12 amino acids. Germline CDR1 SNHLY, CDR2 FYNNEI.

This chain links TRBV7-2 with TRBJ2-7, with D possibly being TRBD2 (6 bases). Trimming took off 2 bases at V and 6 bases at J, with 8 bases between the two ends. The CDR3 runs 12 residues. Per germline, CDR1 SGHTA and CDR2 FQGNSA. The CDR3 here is CASSLRAGEQYF. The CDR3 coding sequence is TGTGCCAGCAGCTTACGAGCGGGCGAGCAGTACTTC.

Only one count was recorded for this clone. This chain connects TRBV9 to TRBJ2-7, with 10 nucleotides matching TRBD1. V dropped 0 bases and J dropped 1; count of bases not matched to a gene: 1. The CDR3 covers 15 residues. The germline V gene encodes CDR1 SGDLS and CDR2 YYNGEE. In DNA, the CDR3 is TGTGCCAGCAGCGTAGGGGACAGGGGATCCTACGAGCAGTACTTC. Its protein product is CASSVGDRGSYEQYF.

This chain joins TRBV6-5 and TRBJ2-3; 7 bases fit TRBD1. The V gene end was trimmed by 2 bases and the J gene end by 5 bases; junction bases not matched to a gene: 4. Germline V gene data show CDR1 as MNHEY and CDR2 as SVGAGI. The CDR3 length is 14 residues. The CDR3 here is CASSYDRAGDTQYF. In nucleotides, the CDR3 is TGTGCCAGCAGTTACGACAGGGCAGGAGATACGCAGTATTTT.

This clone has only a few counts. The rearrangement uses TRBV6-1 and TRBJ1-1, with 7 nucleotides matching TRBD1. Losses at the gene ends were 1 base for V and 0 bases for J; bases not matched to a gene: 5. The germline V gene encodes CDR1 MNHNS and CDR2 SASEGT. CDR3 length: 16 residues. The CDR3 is CASSEGYRGMNTEAFF. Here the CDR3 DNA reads TGTGCCAGCAGTGAAGGCTACAGGGGTATGAACACTGAAGCTTTCTTT.

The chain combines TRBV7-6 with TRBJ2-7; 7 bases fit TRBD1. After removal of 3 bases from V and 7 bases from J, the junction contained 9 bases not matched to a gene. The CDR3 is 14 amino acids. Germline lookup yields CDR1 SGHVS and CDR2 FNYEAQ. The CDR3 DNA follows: TGTGCCAGCAGCTTGGGACAGTACCTTCGTGAGCAGTACTTC. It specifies CASSLGQYLREQYF. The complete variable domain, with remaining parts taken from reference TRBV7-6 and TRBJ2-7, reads GAGVSQSPRYKVTKRGQDVALRCDPISGHVSLYWYRQALGQGPEFLTYFNYEAQQDKSGLPNDRFSAERPEGSISTLTIQRTEQRDSAMYRCASSLGQYLREQYFGPGTRLTVT.

CDR3 protein: CASTLDGLQETQYF. The CDR3, as DNA: TGTGCCAGCACCCTAGATGGCCTACAAGAGACCCAGTACTTC. This chain links TRBV5-6 with TRBJ2-5; D gene uncertain. The CDR3 runs 14 residues. Trimming took 6 bases from V and 2 from J, leaving 14 bases between them. Germline CDR1 is SGHDT and CDR2 is YYEEEE.

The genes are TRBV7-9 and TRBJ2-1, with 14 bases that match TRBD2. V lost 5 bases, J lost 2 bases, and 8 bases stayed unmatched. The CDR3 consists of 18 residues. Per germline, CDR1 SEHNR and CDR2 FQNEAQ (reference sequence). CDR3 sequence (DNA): TGTGCCAGCAGCCCGACTCTGGGACTAGCGGGGGCCTACAATGAGCAGTTCTTC. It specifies CASSPTLGLAGAYNEQFF.

In DNA, the CDR3 is TGCGCCAGCAGCTTATATGGGGGCACTGAAGCTTTCTTT. Residues: CASSLYGGTEAFF. The chain employs TRBV5-1 and TRBJ1-1; TRBD1 might be the D (5 bases). With 2 bases removed from V and 4 bases from J, the gap between germline ends came to 9 bases. The CDR3 is 13 residues long. Germline V gives CDR1 SGHRS, CDR2 YFSETQ.

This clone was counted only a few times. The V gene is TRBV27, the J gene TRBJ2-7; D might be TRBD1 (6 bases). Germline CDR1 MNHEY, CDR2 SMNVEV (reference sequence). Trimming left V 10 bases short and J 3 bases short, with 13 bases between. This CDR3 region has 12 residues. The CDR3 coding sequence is TGTGCCACTCGGGACAACCGCTACGAGCAGTACTTC. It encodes CATRDNRYEQYF.

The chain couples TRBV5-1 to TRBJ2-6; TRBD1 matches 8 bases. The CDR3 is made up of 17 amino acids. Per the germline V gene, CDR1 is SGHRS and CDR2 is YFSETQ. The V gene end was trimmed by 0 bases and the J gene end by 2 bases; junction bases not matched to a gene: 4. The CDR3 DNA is TGCGCCAGCAGCTTGGCCAGGGGGCGGACTGGGGCCAACGTCCTGACTTTC. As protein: CASSLARGRTGANVLTF.

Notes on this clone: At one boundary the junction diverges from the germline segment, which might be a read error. CDR3 DNA sequence: TGTGCCAGCAGTCCCTTCGGAGGGACAGGGGGAGAGGCCCAGTACTTC. It translates to CASSPFGGTGGEAQYF. V usage is TRBV4-2 and J usage is TRBJ2-5, with 11 bases lining up with TRBD1. Germline V gene data show CDR1 as LGHNA and CDR2 as YNFKEQ. The CDR3 consists of 16 residues.

The CDR3 nucleotides read TGCAGCGTTTTACTAGGGGGGGTAGATACGCAGTATTTT. Translated, it gives CSVLLGGVDTQYF. The chain is built from TRBV29-1 and TRBJ2-3; D perhaps matches TRBD2 (7 bases). The CDR3 runs to 13 residues. V lost 5 bases, J lost 5 bases, and 14 bases lay in between. Per the germline V gene, CDR1 is SQVTM and CDR2 is ANQGSEA.

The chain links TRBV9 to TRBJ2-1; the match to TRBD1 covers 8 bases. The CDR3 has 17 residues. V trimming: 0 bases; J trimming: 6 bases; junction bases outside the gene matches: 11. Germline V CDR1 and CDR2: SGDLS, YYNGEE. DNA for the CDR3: TGTGCCAGCAGCGTAGCGGATCAGGGGGCGCTAGGCAATGAGCAGTTCTTC. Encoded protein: CASSVADQGALGNEQFF.

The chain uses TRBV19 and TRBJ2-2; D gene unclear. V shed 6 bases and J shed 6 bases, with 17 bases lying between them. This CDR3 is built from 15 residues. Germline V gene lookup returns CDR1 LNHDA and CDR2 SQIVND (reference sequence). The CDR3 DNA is TGTGCCAGTAGAGTGCAATCCCTAGACGCCGGGGAGCTGTTTTTT. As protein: CASRVQSLDAGELFF.

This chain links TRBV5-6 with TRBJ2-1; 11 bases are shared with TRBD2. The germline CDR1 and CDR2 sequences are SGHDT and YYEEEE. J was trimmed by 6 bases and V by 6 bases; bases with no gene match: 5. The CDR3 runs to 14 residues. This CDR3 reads CASTYSGGANEQFF. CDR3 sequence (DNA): TGTGCCAGCACCTATAGCGGGGGGGCCAATGAGCAGTTCTTC.

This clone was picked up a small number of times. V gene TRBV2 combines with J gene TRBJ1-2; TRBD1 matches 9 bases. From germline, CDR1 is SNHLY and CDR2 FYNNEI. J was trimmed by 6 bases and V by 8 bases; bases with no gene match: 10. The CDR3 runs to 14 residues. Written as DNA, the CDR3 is TGTGCCAGCGAGGGTAGGGGACAGGGCGATGGCTACACCTTC. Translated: CASEGRGQGDGYTF.

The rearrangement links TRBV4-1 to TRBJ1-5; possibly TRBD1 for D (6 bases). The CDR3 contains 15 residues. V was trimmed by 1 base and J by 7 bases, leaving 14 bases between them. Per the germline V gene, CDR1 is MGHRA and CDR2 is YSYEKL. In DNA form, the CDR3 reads TGCGCCAGCAGCCAAGTTCCAACAGGGATCCAGCCCCAGCATTTT. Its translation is CASSQVPTGIQPQHF.

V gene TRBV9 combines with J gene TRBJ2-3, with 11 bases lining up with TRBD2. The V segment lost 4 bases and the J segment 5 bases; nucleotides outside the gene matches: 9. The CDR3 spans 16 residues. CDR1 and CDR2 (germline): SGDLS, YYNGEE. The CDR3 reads CASSPWLAGGLDTQYF. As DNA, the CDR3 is TGTGCCAGCAGCCCTTGGCTAGCGGGGGGATTAGATACGCAGTATTTT.

The CDR3 spells CASSLGIGQGVEQYF. In DNA, the CDR3 is TGTGCCAGCAGCTTAGGGATCGGACAGGGGGTCGAGCAGTACTTC. The genes are TRBV7-3 and TRBJ2-7, with 10 positions matching TRBD1. The CDR3 spans 15 residues. Trimming at V came to 2 bases and at J to 6 bases, leaving 7 bases not matched to a gene. Germline V gene data show CDR1 as SGHTA and CDR2 as FQGTGA.

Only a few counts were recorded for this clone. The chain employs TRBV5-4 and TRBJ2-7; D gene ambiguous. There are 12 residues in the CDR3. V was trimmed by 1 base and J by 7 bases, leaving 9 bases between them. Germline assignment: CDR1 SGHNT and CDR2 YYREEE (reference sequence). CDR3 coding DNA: TGTGCCAGCAGCTTGACACTGGGGGAGCAGTACTTC. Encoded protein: CASSLTLGEQYF. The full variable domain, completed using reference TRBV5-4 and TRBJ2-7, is ETGVTQSPTHLIKTRGQQVTLRCSSQSGHNTVSWYQQALGQGPQFIFQYYREEENGRGNFPPRFSGLQFPNYSSELNVNALELDDSALYLCASSLTLGEQYFGPGTRLTVT.

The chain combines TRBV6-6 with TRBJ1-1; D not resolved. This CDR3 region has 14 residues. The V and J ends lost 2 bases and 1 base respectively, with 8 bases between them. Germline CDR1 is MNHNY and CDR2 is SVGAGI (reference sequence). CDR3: CASSYVSGNTEAFF. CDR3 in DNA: TGTGCCAGCAGTTACGTCTCAGGGAACACTGAAGCTTTCTTT.

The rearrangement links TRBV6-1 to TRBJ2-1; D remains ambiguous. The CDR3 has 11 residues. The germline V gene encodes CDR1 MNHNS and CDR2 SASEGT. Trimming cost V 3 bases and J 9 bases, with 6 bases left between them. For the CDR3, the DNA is TGTGCCAGCAGTGATGTGGGTGAGCAGTTCTTC. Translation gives CASSDVGEQFF.

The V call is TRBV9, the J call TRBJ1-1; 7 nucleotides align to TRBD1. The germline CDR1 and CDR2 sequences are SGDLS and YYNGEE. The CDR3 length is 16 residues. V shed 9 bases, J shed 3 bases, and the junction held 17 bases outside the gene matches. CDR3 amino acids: CATGQEKTRGHTEAFF. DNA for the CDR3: TGTGCCACCGGACAGGAGAAAACCCGGGGGCACACTGAAGCTTTCTTT. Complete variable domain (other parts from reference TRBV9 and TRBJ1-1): DSGVTQTPKHLITATGQRVTLRCSPRSGDLSVYWYQQSLDQGLQFLIQYYNGEERAKGNILERFSAQQFPDLHSELNLSSLELGDSALYFCATGQEKTRGHTEAFFGQGTRLTVV.

CDR3 sequence reads: CASMAGELFF. The CDR3 DNA follows: TGTGCCAGTATGGCGGGGGAGCTGTTTTTT. The chain uses TRBV19 and TRBJ2-2; D is undetermined. Germline loops: CDR1 LNHDA, CDR2 SQIVND (reference sequence). This CDR3 has 10 amino acids. Trimming left V 7 bases short and J 8 bases short, with 5 bases between. Drawing the rest from reference TRBV19 and TRBJ2-2, the complete variable domain is DGGITQSPKYLFRKEGQNVTLSCEQNLNHDAMYWYRQDPGQGLRLIYYSQIVNDFQKGDIAEGYSVSREKKESFPLTVTSAQKNPTAFYLCASMAGELFFGEGSRLTVL.

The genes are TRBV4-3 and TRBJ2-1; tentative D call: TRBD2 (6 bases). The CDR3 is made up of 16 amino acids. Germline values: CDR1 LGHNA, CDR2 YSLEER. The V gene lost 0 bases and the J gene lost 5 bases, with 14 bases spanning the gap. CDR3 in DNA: TGCGCCAGCAGCCAAGAAGGAGGGATAGGAGACAATGAGCAGTTCTTC. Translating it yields CASSQEGGIGDNEQFF.

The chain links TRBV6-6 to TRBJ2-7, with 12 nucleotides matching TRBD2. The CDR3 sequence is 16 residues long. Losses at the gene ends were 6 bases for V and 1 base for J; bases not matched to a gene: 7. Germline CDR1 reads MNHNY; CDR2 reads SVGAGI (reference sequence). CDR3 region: CASSLNGLAGSYEQYF. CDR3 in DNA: TGTGCCAGCAGCCTAAACGGACTAGCGGGGTCCTACGAGCAGTACTTC.

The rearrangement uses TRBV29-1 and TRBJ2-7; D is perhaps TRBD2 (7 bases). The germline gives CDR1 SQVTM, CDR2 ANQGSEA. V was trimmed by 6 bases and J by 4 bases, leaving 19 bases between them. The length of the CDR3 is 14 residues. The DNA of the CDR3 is TGCAGCGTGGGGGGCGCGGGAGCATTATACGAGCAGTACTTC. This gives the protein CSVGGAGALYEQYF.

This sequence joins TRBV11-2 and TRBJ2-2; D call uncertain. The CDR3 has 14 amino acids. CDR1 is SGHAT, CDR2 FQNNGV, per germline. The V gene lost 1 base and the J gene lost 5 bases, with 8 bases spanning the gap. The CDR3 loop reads CASSLARKTGELFF. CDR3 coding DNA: TGTGCCAGCAGCTTAGCCAGGAAAACCGGGGAGCTGTTTTTT.